This entry lists 28 T cell receptor beta chains sequenced from one sample in a study of blood T cell repertoires in COVID-19 (dated by TCRdb to the early 2020s). The library was generated by the immunoSEQ multiplex PCR assay. Here the immuneACCESS table is served through TCRdb, limited to in-frame sequences with V and J called. Missing clones are a known gap in these copies; in checked studies unresolved V genes cover under half, and the rest lacks a known reason. This sample gives hundreds of thousands of clones in total; 85% of them show up just once. The ten biggest clones cover approximately 9.6% of the sample. The source material was PBMCs or T cells enriched from blood (not recorded which). The receptors here all came from a woman aged 50 to 60 with acute COVID-19.

V gene TRBV5-1 combines with J gene TRBJ1-1; D possibly corresponds to TRBD1 (5 bases). V dropped 4 bases and J dropped 1 base, with 11 bases sitting between them. The CDR3 has 14 amino acids. The germline V gene has CDR1 SGHRS and CDR2 YFSETQ. The CDR3 loop is CASSPGTENTEAFF. The CDR3 nucleotides are TGCGCCAGCAGCCCCGGGACTGAGAACACTGAAGCTTTCTTT.

The gene calls are TRBV5-1 and TRBJ1-1; TRBD1 agrees at 7 bases. Germline V gene data show CDR1 as SGHRS and CDR2 as YFSETQ. Trimming cost V 4 bases and J 1 base; bases outside gene matches: 7. This CDR3 region has 15 residues. The CDR3 nucleotides read TGCGCCAGCAGCGCAGGGGGACAGAGGAACACTGAAGCTTTCTTT. Its translation is CASSAGGQRNTEAFF.

V is TRBV27 and J is TRBJ1-4, with TRBD1 matching 10 bases. Trimming took 4 bases from V and 7 from J; bases not matched to a gene: 6. This CDR3 comprises 15 residues. Germline lookup yields CDR1 MNHEY and CDR2 SMNVEV (reference sequence). CDR3: CASSSVTGGPEKLFF. The CDR3 DNA is TGTGCCAGCAGTTCAGTGACAGGGGGCCCTGAAAAACTGTTTTTT.

The V and J genes are TRBV6-2 or TRBV6-3 and TRBJ1-5; D is uncertain. The ends were cut back, 4 bases at V and 4 bases at J, with 8 bases in the middle. Germline CDR1 and CDR2: MNHEY and SVGEGT. This CDR3 has 13 residues. DNA of the CDR3: TGTGCCAGCAGTTTCGCGGATAATCAGCCCCAGCATTTT. Translated: CASSFADNQPQHF.

V gene TRBV3-1 (or the pseudogene TRBV3-2) combines with J gene TRBJ1-2, with TRBD1 as a possible D gene (6 bases). The CDR3 runs to 16 residues. V lost 2 bases and J 7 bases, leaving 20 bases between the germline ends. Looked up from germline, CDR1 is LGHDT and CDR2 is YNNKEL (reference sequence). The CDR3 here is CASSQNAGAGIGGYTF. In DNA, the CDR3 is TGTGCCAGCAGCCAAAACGCGGGGGCGGGGATCGGTGGCTACACCTTC.

V gene TRBV30 combines with J gene TRBJ2-3, with 14 bases fitting TRBD2. CDR1 is GTSNPN and CDR2 is SVGIG in the germline V gene (reference sequence). The CDR3 runs 16 residues. V lost 2 bases to trimming and J lost 6 bases; unmatched junction nucleotides: 7. The CDR3 DNA reads TGTGCCTGGAGTCCCGGACTAGCGGGGGGCGTGGATACGCAGTATTTT. This gives the protein CAWSPGLAGGVDTQYF.

The gene calls are TRBV29-1 and TRBJ2-5; 15 bases are shared with TRBD2. V lost 5 bases and J lost 5; bases outside the gene matches: 9. Germline CDR1 and CDR2: SQVTM and ANQGSEA. The CDR3 totals 16 residues. CDR3 sequence reads: CSVTGTSGGPGETQYF. In DNA, the CDR3 is TGCAGCGTTACCGGGACTAGCGGGGGGCCAGGGGAGACCCAGTACTTC.

This clone was observed a handful of times. The V call is TRBV2, the J call TRBJ2-7; maybe TRBD2 (6 bases). V dropped 5 bases and J dropped 3 bases, with 8 bases sitting between them. The germline CDR1 and CDR2 sequences are SNHLY and FYNNEI. The CDR3 extends over 12 amino acids. CDR3 region: CASSKEGYEQYF. In DNA form, the CDR3 reads TGTGCCAGCAGTAAGGAGGGCTACGAGCAGTACTTC.

This sequence joins TRBV3-1 (or the pseudogene TRBV3-2) and TRBJ1-2; 8 nucleotides match TRBD1. This CDR3 has 15 residues. Trimming at V came to 2 bases and at J to 1 base, leaving 3 bases not matched to a gene. Looked up from germline, CDR1 is LGHDT and CDR2 is YNNKEL (reference sequence). CDR3: CASSQRDRGNYGYTF. CDR3 nucleotides: TGTGCCAGCAGCCAACGCGACAGGGGTAACTATGGCTACACCTTC.

This clone was seen more than once but under ten times. The V gene is TRBV7-8, the J gene TRBJ1-1, with D possibly matching TRBD1 (6 bases). Trimming stripped 1 base from V and 4 bases from J, with 13 bases between. Germline V lookup: CDR1 SGHVS, CDR2 FQNEAQ. The CDR3 length is 15 residues. DNA for the CDR3: TGTGCCAGCAGCTTAGAGCTGGGACAAGGCACTGAAGCTTTCTTT. Amino acids: CASSLELGQGTEAFF. Supplemented by reference TRBV7-8 and TRBJ1-1, the full variable domain reads GAGVSQSPRYKVAKRGQDVALRCDPISGHVSLFWYQQALGQGPEFLTYFQNEAQLDKSGLPSDRFFAERPEGSVSTLKIQRTQQEDSAVYLCASSLELGQGTEAFFGQGTRLTVV.

The gene calls are TRBV5-1 and TRBJ1-1, with 9 nucleotides matching TRBD1. The trim removed 2 bases at V and 0 bases at J, leaving 5 bases unmatched. Germline assignment: CDR1 SGHRS and CDR2 YFSETQ. The CDR3 length is 16 residues. CDR3 nucleotide sequence: TGCGCCAGCAGCTTTGGACAGGGGAACATGAACACTGAAGCTTTCTTT. This translates into CASSFGQGNMNTEAFF.

This chain connects TRBV13 to TRBJ2-5; 16 positions agree with TRBD2. The CDR3 covers 18 residues. The V segment lost 4 bases and the J segment 2 bases; nucleotides outside the gene matches: 7. The V gene's germline CDR1 is PRHDT and CDR2 FYEKMQ (reference sequence). CDR3 region: CASSSLGTSGGAQETQYF. The CDR3 DNA reads as TGTGCCAGCAGCTCCCTTGGGACTAGCGGGGGGGCACAAGAGACCCAGTACTTC.

This clone showed up just a few times. The chain employs TRBV5-1 and TRBJ1-4, with D perhaps matching TRBD1 (5 bases). The germline gives CDR1 SGHRS, CDR2 YFSETQ. Trimming pared 1 base from V and 8 bases from J, leaving 12 bases between. The CDR3 covers 14 residues. The CDR3 protein is CASSLQGMQEKLFF. CDR3 nucleotide sequence: TGCGCCAGCAGCTTGCAGGGAATGCAGGAAAAACTGTTTTTT. Based on the CDR3 plus reference TRBV5-1 and TRBJ1-4, the full variable domain is KAGVTQTPRYLIKTRGQQVTLSCSPISGHRSVSWYQQTPGQGLQFLFEYFSETQRNKGNFPGRFSGRQFSNSRSEMNVSTLELGDSALYLCASSLQGMQEKLFFGSGTQLSVL.

This clone has only one observation. This chain links TRBV10-3 with TRBJ2-1; 14 bases map to TRBD2. CDR1 is ENHRY, CDR2 SYGVKD, per germline. J was trimmed by 7 bases and V by 10 bases; bases with no gene match: 6. The CDR3 covers 14 residues. DNA for the CDR3: TGTGCCACGGGACTAGCGGGGGCCATTAATGAGCAGTTCTTC. Protein product: CATGLAGAINEQFF.

The chain has TRBV6-5 and TRBJ2-6; 7 bases agree with TRBD1. Germline V gene data show CDR1 as MNHEY and CDR2 as SVGAGI. CDR3 length equals 15 residues. The J segment lost 2 bases and the V segment lost 9 bases, leaving 7 bases of the junction unmatched. The CDR3: CASKQTGTGANVLTF. For the CDR3, the DNA is TGTGCCAGTAAACAGACAGGGACTGGGGCCAACGTCCTGACTTTC.

Remarks on this clone: Distinct nucleotide sequences in the sample also encode this CDR3. The chain uses TRBV5-1 and TRBJ1-6; 7 bases line up with TRBD1. J gave up 7 bases and V 3 bases, and 1 base lay outside the gene matches. The V gene's germline CDR1 is SGHRS and CDR2 YFSETQ. The CDR3 length is 13 residues. This chain's CDR3 is CASSSGQNSPLHF. CDR3 DNA sequence: TGCGCCAGCAGCTCGGGACAGAATTCACCCCTCCACTTT.

V usage is TRBV25-1 and J usage is TRBJ2-5; D remains ambiguous. The CDR3 has 14 residues. V lost 4 bases and J 5 bases, leaving 14 bases between the germline ends. CDR1 and CDR2 (germline): MGHDK, SYGVNS. CDR3 bases: TGTGCCAGCAGTGGGTTGTACAGTCGGGAGACCCAGTACTTC. Translating gives CASSGLYSRETQYF.

The V call is TRBV19, the J call TRBJ2-1, with 8 bases aligning to TRBD1. Germline-derived CDR1 and CDR2 are LNHDA and SQIVND (reference sequence). J gave up 10 bases and V 2 bases, and 13 bases lay outside the gene matches. This CDR3 spans 16 amino acids. Written as DNA, the CDR3 is TGTGCCAGTAGTATATCCCGGACAGGGAGTTGGGGGGAGCAGTTCTTC. Translating gives CASSISRTGSWGEQFF.

The chain couples TRBV6-6 to TRBJ1-4; 7 nucleotides agree with TRBD1. The CDR3 loop spans 17 amino acids. After removal of 5 bases from V and 0 bases from J, the junction contained 9 bases not matched to a gene. Germline CDR1 reads MNHNY; CDR2 reads SVGAGI (reference sequence). The CDR3 loop reads CASSPRTGVATNEKLFF. The CDR3 DNA is TGTGCCAGCAGTCCCCGGACAGGAGTTGCAACTAATGAAAAACTGTTTTTT.

The J gene is TRBJ1-2, the V gene TRBV5-6, with TRBD1 matching 7 bases. The germline gives CDR1 SGHDT, CDR2 YYEEEE. J was trimmed by 3 bases and V by 4 bases; bases with no gene match: 6. This CDR3 spans 14 amino acids. In DNA form, the CDR3 reads TGTGCCAGCAGCACCCGGACAGGATACTATGGCTACACCTTC. As protein: CASSTRTGYYGYTF.

The chain employs TRBV7-8 and TRBJ1-4; D uncertain. The CDR3 is made up of 15 amino acids. Germline CDR1 SGHVS, CDR2 FQNEAQ. V was cut by 1 base and J by 8 bases, with 14 bases left in between. In DNA form, the CDR3 reads TGTGCCAGCAGCTTAGGATCTCAGTTCACCGAAAAACTGTTTTTT. Protein product: CASSLGSQFTEKLFF.

This chain uses TRBV29-1 with TRBJ1-1, with 8 bases lining up with TRBD1. The CDR3 sequence is 14 residues long. Germline V lookup: CDR1 SQVTM, CDR2 ANQGSEA. V lost 3 bases to trimming and J lost 0 bases; unmatched junction nucleotides: 3. CDR3 nucleotide sequence: TGCAGCGTTGACCCGGGACAGGTGAACACTGAAGCTTTCTTT. This gives the protein CSVDPGQVNTEAFF. The full variable domain, completed using reference TRBV29-1 and TRBJ1-1, is SAVISQKPSRDICQRGTSLTIQCQVDSQVTMMFWYRQQPGQSLTLIATANQGSEATYESGFVIDKFPISRPNLTFSTLTVSNMSPEDSSIYLCSVDPGQVNTEAFFGQGTRLTVV.

The chain employs TRBV7-8 and TRBJ1-2; 8 bases map to TRBD1. Germline CDR1 SGHVS, CDR2 FQNEAQ. V shed 3 bases and J 4 bases; nucleotides not matched to a gene: 10. This CDR3 comprises 16 residues. The CDR3 sequence: CASSFSTTGEIYGYTF. The CDR3 DNA reads TGTGCCAGCAGCTTTTCCACGACAGGGGAAATCTATGGCTACACCTTC.

This rearrangement joins TRBV5-1 to TRBJ1-1; D is possibly TRBD1 (5 bases). V lost 2 bases and J lost 2, with 13 bases in between. The CDR3 extends over 15 amino acids. The germline V gene has CDR1 SGHRS and CDR2 YFSETQ. CDR3 coding DNA: TGCGCCAGCAGCTTAACCGACAGTTTTAACACTGAAGCTTTCTTT. Its translation: CASSLTDSFNTEAFF.

The CDR3 is CASSSGQAGRQPQHF. In nucleotides, the CDR3 is TGTGCCAGCAGTTCTGGACAGGCCGGAAGGCAGCCCCAGCATTTT. The genes are TRBV7-8 and TRBJ1-5; 7 bases agree with TRBD1. CDR1 and CDR2 from the germline V gene are SGHVS and FQNEAQ. This CDR3 has 15 amino acids. After removal of 6 bases from V and 7 bases from J, the junction contained 12 bases not matched to a gene.

The chain links TRBV4-1 to TRBJ1-2; a possible D gene is TRBD1 (6 bases). Germline lookup yields CDR1 MGHRA and CDR2 YSYEKL. Trimming left V 5 bases short and J 8 bases short, with 27 bases between. This CDR3 has 17 residues. CDR3 amino acids: CASSAGYREGVVNGYTF. CDR3 DNA: TGCGCCAGCAGCGCAGGATACAGGGAGGGGGTGGTAAACGGCTACACCTTC.

The chain employs TRBV7-9 and TRBJ2-5; 10 bases fit TRBD2. The CDR3 consists of 15 residues. Germline V gene data show CDR1 as SEHNR and CDR2 as FQNEAQ (reference sequence). After removal of 3 bases from V and 10 bases from J, the junction contained 11 bases not matched to a gene. CDR3 sequence: CASSFQRGGPSSQYF. Written as DNA, the CDR3 is TGTGCCAGCAGCTTCCAGCGGGGGGGCCCGAGTAGCCAGTACTTC.

The chain has TRBV10-1 and TRBJ1-1; 8 positions match TRBD1. The junction had 11 bases not matched to a gene; V was cut back by 6 bases and J by 2 bases. CDR3 length: 16 residues. CDR1 is WNHNN and CDR2 is SYGVQD in the germline V gene (reference sequence). The CDR3 DNA sequence: TGCGCCAGCAGCTCAGGAGGGGGACAGGTAAACACTGAAGCTTTCTTT. It specifies CASSSGGGQVNTEAFF.